This is a list of T cell receptor beta chains from one sample in a study of regulatory T cells in long-lasting Graves disease. TCRdb fed the multiplex PCR reads into MiXCR, producing one record per CDR3 protein. The table lists approximately 500,000 distinct CDR3 sequences, 20% to 25% of them singletons. The material sequenced was peripheral blood mononuclear cells (PBMCs), taken when the disease was refractory, from a patient treated with antithyroid drugs. Receptors were obtained from a female donor with Graves disease. Each CDR3 is given with its conserved first and last residue. A D gene is named only where the DNA matches it firmly. Some rows have no size entry. The others give once, few or many, or a class for an expanded clone.

clone size | D gene | J gene | CDR3 length | V gene | CDR3 protein | CDR3 DNA
many | TRBD1 | TRBJ2-7 | 14 | TRBV7-9 | CASSSAGTVYEQYF | TGTGCCAGCAGCTCCGCCGGGACAGTATACGAGCAGTACTTC
NA | NA | TRBJ1-2 | 13 | TRBV18 | CASLGLANYGYTF | TGTGCCAGCTTGGGACTGGCTAACTATGGCTACACCTTC
NA | NA | TRBJ1-4 | 17 | TRBV14 | CASSQRILKGAYEKLFF | TGTGCCAGCAGCCAGAGGATCCTCAAGGGCGCCTATGAAAAACTGTTTTTT
many | NA | TRBJ2-2 | 15 | TRBV7-2 | CASSPWLQNTGELFF | TGTGCCAGCAGCCCATGGCTCCAGAACACCGGGGAGCTGTTTTTT
many | NA | TRBJ1-6 | 13 | TRBV7-9 | CASSPTGNSPLHF | TGTGCCAGCAGCCCCACAGGGAATTCACCCCTCCACTTT
few | NA | TRBJ1-3 | 14 | TRBV30 | CAWSEGGSGNTIYF | TGTGCCTGGTCTGAAGGGGGGAGTGGAAACACTATATATTTT
NA | NA | TRBJ1-1 | 14 | TRBV19 | CASGTPFMNTEAFF | TGTGCCAGCGGGACACCATTCATGAACACTGAAGCTTTCTTT
many | TRBD1 | TRBJ1-1 | 15 | TRBV27 | CASSGGTVMNTEAFF | TGTGCCAGCAGTGGGGGGACAGTCATGAACACTGAAGCTTTCTTT
NA | NA | TRBJ1-3 | 14 | TRBV10-3 | CAISEGLAGNTIYF | TGTGCCATCAGTGAGGGATTAGCTGGAAACACCATATATTTT
few | TRBD1 | TRBJ1-2 | 16 | TRBV11-2 | CASSHLRKQGVDGYTF | TGTGCCAGCAGCCACCTCCGGAAACAGGGGGTGGATGGCTACACCTTC
many | NA | TRBJ2-5 | 14 | TRBV12-3/TRBV12-4 | CASSHPGWGETQYF | TGTGCCAGCAGTCACCCGGGGTGGGGAGAGACCCAGTACTTC
NA | TRBD2 | TRBJ2-1 | 19 | TRBV11-2 | CASSGGTSRTTNLRNEQFF | TGTGCCAGCAGCGGGGGGACTAGCCGGACCACCAACCTGCGCAATGAGCAGTTCTTC
NA | TRBD1 | TRBJ1-2 | 13 | TRBV10-2 | CASRGGTGYGYTF | TGCGCCAGCAGGGGGGGGACAGGCTATGGCTACACCTTC